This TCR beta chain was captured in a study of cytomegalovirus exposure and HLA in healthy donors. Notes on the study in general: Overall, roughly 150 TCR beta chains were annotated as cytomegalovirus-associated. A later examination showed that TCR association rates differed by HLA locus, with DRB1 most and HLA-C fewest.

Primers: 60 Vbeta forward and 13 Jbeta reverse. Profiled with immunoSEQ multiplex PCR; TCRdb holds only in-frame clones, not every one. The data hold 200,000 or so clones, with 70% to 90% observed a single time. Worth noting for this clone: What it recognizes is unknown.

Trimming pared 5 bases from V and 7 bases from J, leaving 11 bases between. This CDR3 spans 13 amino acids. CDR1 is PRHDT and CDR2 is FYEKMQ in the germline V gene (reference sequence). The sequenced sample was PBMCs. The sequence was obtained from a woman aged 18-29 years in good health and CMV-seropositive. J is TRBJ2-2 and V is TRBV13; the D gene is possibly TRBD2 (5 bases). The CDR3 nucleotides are TGTGCCAGCAGCATACCGGGGTTCGGGGAGCTGTTTTTT. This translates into CASSIPGFGELFF.